The table lists the clone carrying this T cell receptor beta chain with a few counts. What it binds is unknown. These data are taken from a study of CD8 T cells in ankylosing spondylitis. Points from the study as a whole: Reportedly, significant enrichment of disease-linked clones occurred in matched ankylosing spondylitis synovial fluid. Earlier reports found some motif variants in synovial fluid and blood in reactive arthritis. Disease-linked clones had a CD8+ phenotype and relatively low frequency in peripheral blood. Ankylosing spondylitis blood appeared to be characterized by a TCR beta motif of eight highly homologous variants.

Preparation of TCR beta libraries was done by quantitative 5'-RACE with molecular barcodes. TCRdb reprocessed the 5' RACE reads via MiXCR and lists one record per CDR3 protein. The data hold around 140,000 distinct CDR3 sequences, with 17% observed a single time. This CDR3 contains 11 residues. CDR1 and CDR2 from the germline V gene are SQVTM and ANQGSEA. Trimming left V 5 bases short and J 5 bases short, with 10 bases between. The rearrangement links TRBV29-1 to TRBJ2-7; D unclear. Sequencing was carried out using blood, either unsorted or a sorted T cell fraction (not recorded which). The origin of this receptor is a male donor with ankylosing spondylitis. CDR3 bases: TGCAGCGTTCCCGTTGGGAACGAGCAGTACTTC. Translating gives CSVPVGNEQYF.